The 18 T cell receptor beta chains given below trace back to one sample, sequenced in a study of early T cells in non-severe SARS-CoV-2 infection. TCRdb passed the 5' RACE reads through MiXCR, listing each CDR3 protein once. This table has 45,000 to 55,000 distinct CDR3 sequences, 11% appearing once. Source material: whole blood. These receptors were obtained from an adult who was a healthcare worker with PCR-confirmed SARS-CoV-2 infection or an uninfected control (not recorded which).

This clonotype has just a few counts. J is TRBJ1-4 and V is TRBV28, with TRBD1 matching 8 bases. Germline CDR1 reads MDHEN; CDR2 reads SYDVKM. The CDR3 is made up of 15 amino acids. V lost 5 bases and J lost 8; bases outside the gene matches: 10. In DNA, the CDR3 is TGTGCCAGCAGTCCCCCGGACAGGGTACGCGAAAAACTGTTTTTT. Translating gives CASSPPDRVREKLFF.

This clonotype was seen ten or more times. The chain carries TRBV9 and TRBJ1-1, with D perhaps matching TRBD1 (6 bases). V lost 3 bases, J lost 4 bases, and 7 bases lay in between. Germline values: CDR1 SGDLS, CDR2 YYNGEE. This CDR3 spans 12 amino acids. The CDR3 DNA sequence: TGTGCCAGCAGCGGGACAGTCACTGAAGCTTTCTTT. Amino acid sequence: CASSGTVTEAFF.

This chain connects TRBV3-1 to TRBJ2-1; D gene ambiguous. Deletions cut 0 bases from V and 3 bases from J, with 12 bases between. CDR1 and CDR2 (germline): LGHDT, YNNKEL (reference sequence). CDR3 length: 16 amino acids. In DNA, the CDR3 is TGTGCCAGCAGCCAAGATCTATGGCAGGTCTACAATGAGCAGTTCTTC. This gives the protein CASSQDLWQVYNEQFF.

This clonotype was detected a few times. CDR3 in DNA: TGCAGTGCTAGAGAGGCAGGAATGAACACTGAAGCTTTCTTT. It codes for CSAREAGMNTEAFF. This chain links TRBV20-1 with TRBJ1-1; unclear D gene. The germline V and J ends were trimmed by 0 bases and 0 bases, with 8 bases remaining between them. Germline V gene sequence: CDR1 DFQATT, CDR2 SNEGSKA (reference sequence). The CDR3 runs 14 residues.

This clonotype has a count of ten or more. The chain employs TRBV5-1 and TRBJ2-7; TRBD2 matches 11 bases. CDR3 size: 17 residues. V trimming: 5 bases; J trimming: 1 base; junction bases outside the gene matches: 11. Germline CDR1 SGHRS, CDR2 YFSETQ. CDR3 amino acids: CASRTTPGTSGSYEQYF. The DNA of the CDR3 is TGCGCCAGCAGGACAACTCCTGGGACTAGCGGATCCTACGAGCAGTACTTC.

J is TRBJ2-2 and V is TRBV12-3 or TRBV12-4; 9 positions match TRBD1. V lost 4 bases, J lost 4 bases, and 7 bases stayed unmatched. The CDR3 covers 16 residues. CDR3 loop: CASSSGQGRVTGELFF. The CDR3 nucleotides are TGTGCCAGCAGTTCCGGACAGGGGCGGGTCACCGGGGAGCTGTTTTTT.

There are many counts of this clonotype. The rearrangement joins TRBV18 to TRBJ2-5; D remains unclear. Trimming pared 2 bases from V and 1 base from J, leaving 2 bases between. CDR1 is KGHSH, CDR2 LQKENI, per germline. This CDR3 is 12 amino acids long. CDR3 in amino acids: CASSPSQETQYF. CDR3 sequence (DNA): TGTGCCAGCTCACCATCCCAAGAGACCCAGTACTTC.

V gene TRBV5-1 combines with J gene TRBJ1-1, with a tentative D call TRBD1 (5 bases). The CDR3 length is 13 residues. Per the germline V gene, CDR1 is SGHRS and CDR2 is YFSETQ. Trimming shortened V by 7 bases and J by 6 bases, and 16 bases separated the two germline ends. DNA of the CDR3: TGCGCCAGCGGATCCGGGACTTATTCTGAAGCTTTCTTT. Its protein is CASGSGTYSEAFF.

This clonotype was observed at least ten times. The chain joins TRBV1 to TRBJ1-4. TRBV1 is assigned pseudogene status. This CDR3 is 16 amino acids long. The CDR3 DNA sequence: TGCACCAGCAGCCATCATGGTACAGCCGAATTTGAAAAACTGTTTTTT. Translated, it gives CTSSHHGTAEFEKLFF.

There are many counts of this clonotype. CDR3 protein: CASSFLTGSKGVDTGELFF. CDR3 coding DNA: TGCGCCAGCAGCTTTTTGACAGGCTCTAAAGGGGTGGACACCGGGGAGCTGTTTTTT. The chain carries TRBV5-1 and TRBJ2-2; weak D call: TRBD1 (6 bases). CDR3 length: 19 residues. Trimming pared 2 bases from V and 3 bases from J, leaving 23 bases between. Germline V gene sequence: CDR1 SGHRS, CDR2 YFSETQ.

In this sample, this clonotype turned up many times. V is TRBV12-3 or TRBV12-4 and J is TRBJ1-1, with D possibly matching TRBD1 (6 bases). This CDR3 contains 13 residues. V was cut by 6 bases and J by 11 bases, with 19 bases left in between. CDR3 protein: CASSEGTGTSAFF. Here the CDR3 DNA reads TGTGCCAGCAGCGAGGGAACCGGGACAAGTGCTTTCTTT.

In its sample, this clonotype ranks as medium-sized. The J gene is TRBJ2-7, the V gene TRBV18, with TRBD2 identical over 13 bases. Unmatched junction bases numbered 13, after V lost 6 bases and J lost 2 bases. Germline values: CDR1 KGHSH, CDR2 LQKENI. The CDR3 is 18 residues long. CDR3 residues: CASSLGGGTSGAAYEQYF. CDR3 DNA sequence: TGTGCCAGCTCCCTCGGAGGTGGGACTAGCGGGGCAGCCTACGAGCAGTACTTC.

The V gene is TRBV10-2, the J gene TRBJ2-2, with a possible D match to TRBD2 (6 bases). Trimming pared 4 bases from V and 0 bases from J, leaving 6 bases between. Germline V gene lookup returns CDR1 WSHSY and CDR2 SAAADI. This CDR3 is built from 14 residues. The chain's CDR3 is CASSGGTNTGELFF. The CDR3 DNA reads TGCGCCAGCAGTGGCGGGACGAACACCGGGGAGCTGTTTTTT.

This rearrangement joins TRBV7-8 to TRBJ2-7, with 8 bases identical to TRBD1. Germline V gene sequence: CDR1 SGHVS, CDR2 FQNEAQ. V trimming: 0 bases; J trimming: 6 bases; junction bases outside the gene matches: 10. This CDR3 contains 16 residues. The CDR3 coding sequence is TGTGCCAGCAGCTTAGCTTGGACAGGGAACTTCCTCGAGCAGTACTTC. This encodes CASSLAWTGNFLEQYF.

This clonotype has a handful of counts. The J gene is TRBJ2-5, the V gene TRBV28; 11 bases agree with TRBD2. This CDR3 region has 20 residues. Germline CDR1 MDHEN, CDR2 SYDVKM. J lost 4 bases, V lost 3 bases, and 19 bases had no gene match. DNA for the CDR3: TGTGCCAGCAGTTTTAGCAAGAATCCTCTAGTCCTAGCGGGGGGAGAGACCCAGTACTTC. Protein product: CASSFSKNPLVLAGGETQYF.

The J gene is TRBJ2-1, the V gene TRBV29-1, with D perhaps TRBD2 (6 bases). Trimming stripped 6 bases from V and 6 bases from J, with 15 bases between. CDR3 length equals 13 residues. Per the germline V gene, CDR1 is SQVTM and CDR2 is ANQGSEA. This chain's CDR3 is CSVQPSGVNEQFF. Here the CDR3 DNA reads TGCAGCGTCCAACCCTCGGGGGTCAATGAGCAGTTCTTC.

This clonotype was seen a few times. This chain's CDR3 is CASSLSPGILSYEQYF. Here the CDR3 DNA reads TGTGCCAGCAGTTTATCCCCGGGCATACTCTCCTACGAGCAGTACTTC. This chain links TRBV28 with TRBJ2-7, with no clear D. This CDR3 comprises 16 residues. The germline V gene has CDR1 MDHEN and CDR2 SYDVKM. Trimming removed 1 base at V and 0 bases at J, with 13 bases between. The complete variable domain, with remaining parts taken from reference TRBV28 and TRBJ2-7, reads DVKVTQSSRYLVKRTGEKVFLECVQDMDHENMFWYRQDPGLGLRLIYFSYDVKMKEKGDIPEGYSVSREKKERFSLILESASTNQTSMYLCASSLSPGILSYEQYFGPGTRLTVT.

The table lists this clonotype with many counts. Here the CDR3 reads CASSPQGASNQPQHF. The CDR3, as DNA: TGTGCCAGCAGTCCTCAGGGGGCCAGCAATCAGCCCCAGCATTTT. This chain joins TRBV28 and TRBJ1-5, with TRBD1 matching over 8 bases. The germline gives CDR1 MDHEN, CDR2 SYDVKM. V dropped 5 bases and J dropped 1; count of bases not matched to a gene: 4. The length of the CDR3 is 15 residues.